These 8 T cell receptor beta chains were all obtained from the same sample, sequenced in a study of siplizumab effects on memory and regulatory T cells. For less than seven days at 37°C, the mixed lymphocyte reaction cells were kept in coculture. Clones were sequenced by immunoSEQ multiplex PCR, and TCRdb holds only the in-frame ones, with some missing. This table holds 13,000 or so clones, 30% to 50% found once. No cognate antigen is known for these TCRs. The sequencing input was CFSE-low (dividing) CD8+ T cells sorted from an allogeneic mixed lymphocyte reaction. Receptors originate from a human donor in good health; the cells came from an allogeneic mixed lymphocyte reaction.

This clone was found a few times. The chain is built from TRBV10-3 and TRBJ1-4, with 7 bases aligning to TRBD1. Germline V gives CDR1 ENHRY, CDR2 SYGVKD. The CDR3 has 19 amino acids. Trimming took 0 bases from V and 4 from J; bases not matched to a gene: 14. CDR3 sequence: CAISESEGASGLDNEKLFF. The CDR3 DNA is TGTGCCATCAGTGAGTCTGAGGGGGCCTCAGGCCTCGATAATGAAAAACTGTTTTTT.

V is TRBV5-8 and J is TRBJ2-2; 9 positions match TRBD2. V gave up 0 bases and J gave up 3 bases; unmatched junction bases: 3. Per germline, CDR1 SGHTS and CDR2 YDEGEE. This CDR3 has 16 amino acids. CDR3 in DNA: TGTGCCAGCAGCTTGGCTAGCGGGGTATACACCGGGGAGCTGTTTTTT. Amino acid sequence: CASSLASGVYTGELFF.

This clone rates as medium-sized. This chain joins TRBV5-1 and TRBJ2-7; D might be TRBD1 (6 bases). Germline lookup yields CDR1 SGHRS and CDR2 YFSETQ. The CDR3 spans 15 residues. The V end lost 4 bases, the J end lost 2 bases, and 16 bases lay between the germline ends. In DNA form, the CDR3 reads TGCGCCAGCAGCCACCCCGGGCAGGGGACCTACGAGCAGTACTTC. This sequence encodes CASSHPGQGTYEQYF.

The chain carries TRBV9 and TRBJ2-1; D may be TRBD1 (6 bases). Germline lookup yields CDR1 SGDLS and CDR2 YYNGEE. The CDR3 contains 16 residues. With 0 bases removed from V and 0 bases from J, the gap between germline ends came to 10 bases. The CDR3 bases are TGTGCCAGCAGCGTAGAGGTCAGGGGCTCCTACAATGAGCAGTTCTTC. It specifies CASSVEVRGSYNEQFF.

This clone rates as medium-sized (0.01 to 0.1%). This rearrangement joins TRBV6-5 to TRBJ1-5; D is perhaps TRBD1 (6 bases). The CDR3 has 14 amino acids. Germline V gene data show CDR1 as MNHEY and CDR2 as SVGAGI. V was shortened by 5 bases and J by 4 bases, with 12 bases between the two germline ends. The CDR3: CASSQGQLNQPQHF. In DNA form, the CDR3 reads TGTGCCAGCAGTCAAGGACAGTTAAATCAGCCCCAGCATTTT.

This clone was seen only a few times. V and J are TRBV19 and TRBJ2-1; the match to TRBD2 covers 12 bases. The V gene's germline CDR1 is LNHDA and CDR2 SQIVND (reference sequence). J lost 9 bases, V lost 4 bases, and 13 bases had no gene match. The CDR3 extends over 17 amino acids. Written as DNA, the CDR3 is TGTGCCAGTAGTACCCCCCTGCCTAGCGGGGGGGCATTTGAGCAGTTCTTC. The encoded protein is CASSTPLPSGGAFEQFF.

J is TRBJ2-3 and V is TRBV4-1; 11 nucleotides align to TRBD2. The CDR3 is 16 residues long. V shed 8 bases, J shed 0 bases, and the junction held 7 bases outside the gene matches. The germline gives CDR1 MGHRA, CDR2 YSYEKL. In nucleotides, the CDR3 is TGCGCCAGCGGACGGACTAGCGGGTTTAGCACAGATACGCAGTATTTT. Its translation is CASGRTSGFSTDTQYF.

This clone was detected a few times. V is TRBV10-3 and J is TRBJ1-1; D ambiguous. The germline gives CDR1 ENHRY, CDR2 SYGVKD. The CDR3 is 13 amino acids. Between the trimmed V and J ends, which lost 0 bases and 7 bases, there was a span of 9 bases. CDR3 in amino acids: CAISESRYSEAFF. CDR3 in DNA: TGTGCCATCAGTGAGTCGCGGTACAGTGAAGCTTTCTTT.